The sequence of this T cell receptor (beta chain) was determined in a study of glioma-infiltrating T cells. Whole-study results and caveats: Gliomas, especially low-grade, showed above-expected tissue-blood divergence; non-neoplastic patients showed below.

Amplification of TCR alpha and beta CDR3 regions from RNA used iRepertoire nested multiplex PCR. One-step reverse transcription and amplification started from about 100-400 ng of tissue mRNA or PBMC total RNA. MiXCR, applied by TCRdb to the multiplex PCR reads, yields one record per CDR3 protein. The table lists some 130,000 distinct CDR3 sequences, approximately 26% of them singletons. V gave up 1 base and J gave up 4 bases; unmatched junction bases: 2. From germline, CDR1 is MNHNS and CDR2 SASEGT. The CDR3 loop spans 14 amino acids. In regard to this clonotype: The target antigen is unknown.

This sequence originates from a human donor with low-grade glioma or glioblastoma, undergoing nonglioma brain surgery, or in good health (not recorded which). The specimen sequenced was glioma tissue, nonneoplastic brain tissue, or PBMCs (not recorded which). The gene calls are TRBV6-1 and TRBJ1-1; TRBD1 aligns across 8 bases. The CDR3 loop reads CASSEGTGPTEAFF. The CDR3 DNA reads TGTGCCAGCAGTGAAGGGACAGGGCCCACTGAAGCTTTCTTT.